Listed below are T cell receptor beta chains from one sample, sequenced in a study of cytotoxic CD8 clonotypes in ibrutinib-treated CLL. Here immunoSEQ multiplex PCR was the method, and the copy in TCRdb shows in-frame clones only, minus some. Of roughly 200,000 clones listed, 72% are singletons. Source: PBMCs, taken after 24 months of ibrutinib treatment. The receptors were gathered from a human donor with chronic lymphocytic leukemia. CDR3s leave out the opening cysteine and the closing phenylalanine or tryptophan.

v_call cdr3_aa
TRBV5-1 ASSLVFRTGGGGYT
TRBV4-3 ASSLRTSASYEQY
TRBV7-9 ASSTGNYYEQY
TRBV4-3 ASSQTVPRNTEAF
TRBV18 ASSPSDNYGYT
TRBV15 ATSRDRKQTGFQIGYHQPQH
TRBV5-1 ASSPGGTTTANEQF
TRBV10-3 AIKGQGITYEQY
TRBV9 ASSVLGNTEAF
TRBV19 ASSEQGRNYGYT
TRBV2 ASSELAGGNEQY
TRBV19 ASNMGRGYT
TRBV28 ASRNAGTGPYNEQF
TRBV7-8 ASSLLATNEKLF
TRBV5-4 ASSLGPSGHLNEQF
TRBV4-2 ASSQGLGVSVAGYT
TRBV5-1 ASSLGLTGVIGEQY
TRBV9 ASSVSGGYNEQF
TRBV30 AWSARAGVADEQF
TRBV29-1 SVFPSGGPVTNTEAF
TRBV10-3 AISELNRRTVTDTQY
TRBV27 ASSDPNTEAF
TRBV5-6 ASREGLAGYNEQF
TRBV11-2 ASSLSMGENEKLF
TRBV9 ASSVDPLDQETQY
TRBV5-4 ASSSGTSGPYEQY
TRBV2 ASSLGQGNTEAF
TRBV5-8 ASSLHFEQF
TRBV25-1 ASSAGVQPQH
TRBV27 ASSDVNTGELF